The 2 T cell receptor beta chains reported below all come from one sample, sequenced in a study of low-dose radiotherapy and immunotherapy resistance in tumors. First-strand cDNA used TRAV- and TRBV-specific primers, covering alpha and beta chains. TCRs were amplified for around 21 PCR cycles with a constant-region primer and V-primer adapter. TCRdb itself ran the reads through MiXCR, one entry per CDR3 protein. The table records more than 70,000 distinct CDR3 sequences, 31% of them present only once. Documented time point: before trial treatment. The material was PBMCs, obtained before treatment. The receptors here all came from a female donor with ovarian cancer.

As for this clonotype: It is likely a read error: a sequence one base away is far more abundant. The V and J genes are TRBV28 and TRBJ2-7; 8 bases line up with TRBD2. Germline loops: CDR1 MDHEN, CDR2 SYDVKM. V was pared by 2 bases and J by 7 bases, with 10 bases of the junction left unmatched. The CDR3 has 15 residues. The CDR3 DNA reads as TGTGCCAGCAGTTTAGGGCTAGCGGGTAACAATGAGCAGTACTTC. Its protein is CASSLGLAGNNEQYF.

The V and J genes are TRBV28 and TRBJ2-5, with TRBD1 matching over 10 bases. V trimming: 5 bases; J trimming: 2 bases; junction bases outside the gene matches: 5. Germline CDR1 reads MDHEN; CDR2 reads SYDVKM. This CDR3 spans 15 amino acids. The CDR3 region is CASSVPGQGQETQYF. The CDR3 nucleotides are TGTGCCAGCAGTGTGCCGGGACAGGGGCAAGAGACCCAGTACTTC.